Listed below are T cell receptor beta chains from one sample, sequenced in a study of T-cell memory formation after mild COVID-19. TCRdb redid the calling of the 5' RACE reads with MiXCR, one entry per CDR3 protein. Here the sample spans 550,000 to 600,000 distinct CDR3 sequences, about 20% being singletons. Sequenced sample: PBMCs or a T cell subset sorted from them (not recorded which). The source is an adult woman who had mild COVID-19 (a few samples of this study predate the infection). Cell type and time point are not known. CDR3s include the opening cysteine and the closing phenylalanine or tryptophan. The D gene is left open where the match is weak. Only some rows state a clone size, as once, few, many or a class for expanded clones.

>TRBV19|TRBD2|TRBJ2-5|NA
TGTGCCAGTAGTATATACCTAGCGGGAGAAGAGACCCAGTACTTC
CASSIYLAGEETQYF
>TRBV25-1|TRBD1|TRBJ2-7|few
TGTGCCAGCGGGGCGGGGGACAGGGAGGGAGAGCAGTACTTC
CASGAGDREGEQYF
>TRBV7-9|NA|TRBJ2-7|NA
TGTGCCAGCAGCTTTCGACTCCCCGAGGCCGAGCAGTACTTC
CASSFRLPEAEQYF
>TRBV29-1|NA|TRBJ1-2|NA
TGCAGCGCGTACAAAGGCTATGGCTACACCTTC
CSAYKGYGYTF
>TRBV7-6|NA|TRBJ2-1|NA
TGTGCCAGCAGCCCACTGCCCTTGAGGTACAATGAGCAGTTCTTC
CASSPLPLRYNEQFF
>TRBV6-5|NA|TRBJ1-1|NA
TGTGCCAGCAGTCAGGGATCTAGCACTGAAGCTTTCTTT
CASSQGSSTEAFF
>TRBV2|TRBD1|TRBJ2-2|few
TGTGCCAGCAGGGCCTCCGGGACAGGGTTCGGGGAGCTGTTTTTT
CASRASGTGFGELFF
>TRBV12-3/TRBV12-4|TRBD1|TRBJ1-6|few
TGTGCCAGCAGTCCCGGGACAGCTAATTCACCCCTCCACTTT
CASSPGTANSPLHF
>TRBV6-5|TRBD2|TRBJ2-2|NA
TGTGCCAGCAGTTACTCGTTGATTAGCGGGAGAGAAACCGGGGAGCTGTTTTTT
CASSYSLISGRETGELFF
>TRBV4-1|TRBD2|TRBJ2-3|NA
TGCGCCAGCAGCCAAGGGCTAGCGGGACGACGCACAGATACGCAGTATTTT
CASSQGLAGRRTDTQYF
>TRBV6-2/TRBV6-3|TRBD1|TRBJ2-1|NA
TGTGCCAGCAGTTCACCCCGGACAGGGGTTCATGAGCAGTTCTTC
CASSSPRTGVHEQFF
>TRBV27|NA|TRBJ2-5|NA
TGTGCCAGCAGGTTAAGTGGGGGTGGCTGGGAGACCCAGTACTTC
CASRLSGGGWETQYF
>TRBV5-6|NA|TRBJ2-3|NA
TGTGCCAGCAGCCGACGGGCACAAGATACGCAGTATTTT
CASSRRAQDTQYF
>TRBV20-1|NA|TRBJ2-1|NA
TGCAGTGCTAGAGGTGACCCTCCTCGCAATGAGCAGTTCTTC
CSARGDPPRNEQFF
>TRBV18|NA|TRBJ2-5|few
TGTGCCAGCTCACCGAATTTCGTAGCAGAGACCCAGTACTTC
CASSPNFVAETQYF
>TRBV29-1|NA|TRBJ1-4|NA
TGCAGCGTTGGGCGGCAGCTTAATGAAAAACTGTTTTTT
CSVGRQLNEKLFF
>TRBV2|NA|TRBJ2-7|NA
TGTGCCAGCACCCTGAAGGGCCACGACGAGCGGTACTTC
CASTLKGHDERYF
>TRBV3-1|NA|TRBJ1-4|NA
TGTGCCAGCAGCCCTTACGGGAGTTCTAATGAAAAACTGTTTTTT
CASSPYGSSNEKLFF
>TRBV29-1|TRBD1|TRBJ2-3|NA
TGCAGCGTGCGGGACAGGGGGCTTAGAGATACGCAGTATTTT
CSVRDRGLRDTQYF
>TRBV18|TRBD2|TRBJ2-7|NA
TGTGCCAGCTCAGATTTAGCGGGAATCTACGAGCAGTACTTC
CASSDLAGIYEQYF
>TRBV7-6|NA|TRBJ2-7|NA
TGTGCCAGCAGCTTAGACGGGGTGTCCTACGAGCAGTACTTC
CASSLDGVSYEQYF
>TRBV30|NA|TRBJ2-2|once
TGTGCCTGGAGTGTAACGGGAGCCGGGGAGCTGTTTTTT
CAWSVTGAGELFF
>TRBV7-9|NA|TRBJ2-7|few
TGTGCCAGCAGCTCACCATGGAAGGGCCCAAACCCCTACGAGCAGTACTTC
CASSSPWKGPNPYEQYF
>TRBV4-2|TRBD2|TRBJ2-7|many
TGTGCCAGCAGCCAAGTTGGAGCGGGAGAGCAGTACTTC
CASSQVGAGEQYF
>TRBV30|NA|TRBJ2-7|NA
TGTGCCTGGAGTGTACGTCTATGGACGGACCGCTCCTACGAGCAGTACTTC
CAWSVRLWTDRSYEQYF
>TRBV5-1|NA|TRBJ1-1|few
TGCGCCAGCAGCCCCCTTGGAACAAGCAGGGACACTGAAGCTTTCTTT
CASSPLGTSRDTEAFF